These T cell receptor beta chains were read from a single sample in a study of blood T cell repertoires in COVID-19. Repertoires were generated with immunoSEQ multiplex PCR, while TCRdb's copy carries only in-frame clones and drops some. Of 57,000 or so clones listed, roughly 86% are singletons. The specimen sequenced was peripheral blood. These receptors all come from a woman in her forties or fifties with active or convalescent COVID-19. The CDR3 runs from the conserved cysteine through the conserved F or W. Each record gives: V gene, clone size, D gene, J gene, CDR3 protein, CDR3 DNA. A D gene is named only where the DNA matches it firmly. The size of a clone is reported for some rows only, either as once, few or many, or as a class for expanded clones.

v_gene: TRBV2; abundance: NA; d_gene: TRBD2; j_gene: TRBJ2-7; CDR3aa: CASHYTSGSSYEQYF; CDR3nt: TGTGCCAGCCACTACACTAGCGGGAGCTCCTACGAGCAGTACTTC
v_gene: TRBV30; abundance: NA; d_gene: TRBD1; j_gene: TRBJ1-5; CDR3aa: CAWDRGEQPQHF; CDR3nt: TGTGCCTGGGACAGGGGAGAACAGCCCCAGCATTTT
v_gene: TRBV7-6; abundance: NA; d_gene: NA; j_gene: TRBJ1-5; CDR3aa: CASSKGVGGNQPQHF; CDR3nt: TGTGCCAGCAGCAAGGGGGTGGGCGGCAATCAGCCCCAGCATTTT
v_gene: TRBV19; abundance: NA; d_gene: TRBD2; j_gene: TRBJ2-5; CDR3aa: CASSIWASGTETQYF; CDR3nt: TGTGCCAGTAGTATTTGGGCTAGCGGGACGGAGACCCAGTACTTC
v_gene: TRBV4-1; abundance: NA; d_gene: NA; j_gene: TRBJ2-1; CDR3aa: CASSRRLGGRAGLGEQFF; CDR3nt: TGCGCCAGCAGCCGGAGATTAGGGGGGAGGGCCGGCTTGGGTGAGCAGTTCTTC
v_gene: TRBV13; abundance: NA; d_gene: TRBD2; j_gene: TRBJ2-3; CDR3aa: CASSSITGGPSRRSKDTQYF; CDR3nt: TGTGCCAGCAGCTCGATAACGGGAGGGCCTTCAAGAAGGTCAAAAGATACGCAGTATTTT
v_gene: TRBV14; abundance: NA; d_gene: NA; j_gene: TRBJ2-1; CDR3aa: CASSPYMNYNEQFF; CDR3nt: TGTGCCAGCAGCCCATACATGAATTACAATGAGCAGTTCTTC
v_gene: TRBV7-8; abundance: NA; d_gene: NA; j_gene: TRBJ1-2; CDR3aa: CASSSRQAVGGYTF; CDR3nt: TGTGCCAGCAGCTCAAGACAGGCCGTGGGTGGCTACACCTTC
v_gene: TRBV3-1/TRBV3-2; abundance: NA; d_gene: NA; j_gene: TRBJ2-2; CDR3aa: CASSQEVERYTGELFF; CDR3nt: TGTGCCAGCAGCCAAGAAGTCGAGCGGTATACCGGGGAGCTGTTTTTT
v_gene: TRBV7-9; abundance: NA; d_gene: TRBD1; j_gene: TRBJ2-2; CDR3aa: CASNSRDRDNTGELFF; CDR3nt: TGTGCCAGCAACTCCCGGGACAGGGATAACACCGGGGAGCTGTTTTTT
v_gene: TRBV7-9; abundance: NA; d_gene: NA; j_gene: TRBJ1-1; CDR3aa: CASLRGGDTEAFF; CDR3nt: TGTGCCAGCTTAAGGGGGGGAGACACTGAAGCTTTCTTT
v_gene: TRBV29-1; abundance: NA; d_gene: NA; j_gene: TRBJ2-7; CDR3aa: CSVEDFGSYEQYF; CDR3nt: TGCAGCGTTGAAGATTTCGGGAGCTACGAGCAGTACTTC
v_gene: TRBV7-2; abundance: NA; d_gene: NA; j_gene: TRBJ2-7; CDR3aa: CASSLVAARMSSYEQYF; CDR3nt: TGTGCCAGCAGCTTAGTCGCGGCGCGTATGAGCTCCTACGAGCAGTACTTC
v_gene: TRBV10-1; abundance: once; d_gene: NA; j_gene: TRBJ1-1; CDR3aa: CASSESPRRGVNTEAFF; CDR3nt: TGCGCCAGCAGTGAGTCTCCCCGTAGAGGCGTGAACACTGAAGCTTTCTTT
v_gene: TRBV7-3; abundance: NA; d_gene: TRBD2; j_gene: TRBJ2-1; CDR3aa: CASSSSGLSYNEQFF; CDR3nt: TGTGCCAGCAGCTCTAGCGGACTATCCTACAATGAGCAGTTCTTC
v_gene: TRBV7-9; abundance: NA; d_gene: NA; j_gene: TRBJ1-1; CDR3aa: CASSLNSGGTEAFF; CDR3nt: TGTGCCAGCAGCTTAAACAGCGGGGGCACTGAAGCTTTCTTT